Each of the 20 T cell receptor beta chains below was sequenced from the same sample in a study of T cells in narcolepsy. Some clones are missing from TCRdb's copy, which holds only in-frame ones; the method was immunoSEQ multiplex PCR. The data show some 25,000 clones, with roughly 64% seen just once and about 12% held by the top ten. Input material: memory (CD45RA-) CD4+ T cells from blood. The receptor source for this set is a human donor in good health.

This clone was counted a few times. The chain combines TRBV6-5 with TRBJ1-2, with unresolved D. Trimming shortened V by 6 bases and J by 6 bases, and 11 bases separated the two germline ends. CDR1 is MNHEY, CDR2 SVGAGI, per germline. The length of the CDR3 is 12 residues. The CDR3 here is CASRGRLDGYTF. The CDR3 nucleotides read TGTGCCAGCAGGGGCAGGCTTGATGGCTACACCTTC.

This sequence joins TRBV9 and TRBJ1-6; D is unclear. The CDR3 is 15 residues long. The V gene lost 2 bases and the J gene lost 7 bases, with 13 bases spanning the gap. CDR1 SGDLS and CDR2 YYNGEE come from the germline V gene. The CDR3 region is CASSVTQVPNSPLHF. CDR3 DNA sequence: TGTGCCAGCAGCGTGACCCAGGTACCAAATTCACCCCTCCACTTT. Full variable domain (outside the CDR3, taken from reference TRBV9 and TRBJ1-6): DSGVTQTPKHLITATGQRVTLRCSPRSGDLSVYWYQQSLDQGLQFLIQYYNGEERAKGNILERFSAQQFPDLHSELNLSSLELGDSALYFCASSVTQVPNSPLHFGNGTRLTVT.

The CDR3 reads CASNPDRIYEQYF. The CDR3 nucleotides read TGTGCCAGCAATCCGGACAGGATCTACGAGCAGTACTTC. V is TRBV28 and J is TRBJ2-7; 7 bases map to TRBD1. From germline, CDR1 is MDHEN and CDR2 SYDVKM. The CDR3 extends over 13 amino acids. After removal of 7 bases from V and 3 bases from J, the junction contained 6 bases not matched to a gene.

In nucleotides, the CDR3 is TGCGCCAGCAGTGAATTGGTAGGGATCGACTACGAGCAGTACTTC. This sequence encodes CASSELVGIDYEQYF. The rearrangement uses TRBV4-3 and TRBJ2-7, with D unclear. CDR1 LGHNA and CDR2 YSLEER come from the germline V gene. The CDR3 runs to 15 residues. V lost 6 bases and J 3 bases, leaving 18 bases between the germline ends.

CDR3 region: CASKDRGPSDYGYTF. CDR3 bases: TGCGCCAGCAAGGACAGGGGTCCCTCGGACTATGGCTACACCTTC. V gene TRBV5-1 combines with J gene TRBJ1-2, with 9 bases fitting TRBD1. V lost 6 bases to trimming and J lost 3 bases; unmatched junction nucleotides: 9. The CDR3 has 15 residues. Germline V gene lookup returns CDR1 SGHRS and CDR2 YFSETQ.

This chain connects TRBV7-9 to TRBJ2-3, with 8 bases fitting TRBD2. CDR3 length: 14 residues. The V and J ends lost 3 bases and 5 bases, in that order; junction bases with no gene match: 4. CDR1 SEHNR and CDR2 FQNEAQ come from the germline V gene (reference sequence). CDR3 in DNA: TGTGCCAGCAGCTTTTTGCTAGCGGGAGATACGCAGTATTTT. It yields the protein CASSFLLAGDTQYF. Based on the CDR3 plus reference TRBV7-9 and TRBJ2-3, the full variable domain is DTGVSQNPRHKITKRGQNVTFRCDPISEHNRLYWYRQTLGQGPEFLTYFQNEAQLEKSRLLSDRFSAERPKGSFSTLEIQRTEQGDSAMYLCASSFLLAGDTQYFGPGTRLTVL.

This sequence joins TRBV7-9 and TRBJ2-5; D is perhaps TRBD2 (5 bases). The CDR3 runs 14 residues. Looked up from germline, CDR1 is SEHNR and CDR2 is FQNEAQ (reference sequence). Trimming took 5 bases from V and 2 from J, leaving 12 bases between them. CDR3 loop: CASSRTAEQETQYF. In nucleotides, the CDR3 is TGTGCCAGCAGCAGAACAGCGGAGCAAGAGACCCAGTACTTC.

V is TRBV29-1 and J is TRBJ1-4; the D gene is possibly TRBD1 (5 bases). The CDR3 covers 11 residues. Germline CDR1 is SQVTM and CDR2 is ANQGSEA. V was pared by 6 bases and J by 10 bases, with 12 bases between. This CDR3 is CSVMDGGKLFF. Here the CDR3 DNA reads TGCAGCGTGATGGATGGGGGAAAACTGTTTTTT.

The chain carries TRBV19 and TRBJ1-1; 12 positions agree with TRBD1. Germline lookup yields CDR1 LNHDA and CDR2 SQIVND (reference sequence). Trimming cost V 6 bases and J 10 bases; bases outside gene matches: 6. The CDR3 runs to 13 residues. CDR3 in amino acids: CASSLGQGARAFF. The CDR3 nucleotides read TGTGCCAGTAGCCTGGGACAGGGGGCAAGAGCTTTCTTT. The whole variable domain, remainder taken from reference TRBV19 and TRBJ1-1, is DGGITQSPKYLFRKEGQNVTLSCEQNLNHDAMYWYRQDPGQGLRLIYYSQIVNDFQKGDIAEGYSVSREKKESFPLTVTSAQKNPTAFYLCASSLGQGARAFFGQGTRLTVV.

This clone turned up a few times. This chain joins TRBV11-1 and TRBJ1-6; the D is unclear. The V end lost 5 bases, the J end lost 5 bases, and 10 bases lay between the germline ends. Germline CDR1 reads SGHAT; CDR2 reads FQDESV (reference sequence). The CDR3 is 14 amino acids. CDR3 sequence: CASSRTENNSPLHF. The CDR3 DNA follows: TGTGCCAGCAGCCGTACTGAGAATAATTCACCCCTCCACTTT.

This chain joins TRBV11-3 and TRBJ2-1; unclear D gene. Trimming shortened V by 0 bases and J by 1 base, and 4 bases separated the two germline ends. Germline-derived CDR1 and CDR2 are SGHNT and YENEEA. The CDR3 spans 14 residues. Here the CDR3 DNA reads TGTGCCAGCAGCTTAGAGGGTTCCTACAATGAGCAGTTCTTC. Translation: CASSLEGSYNEQFF.

The V and J genes are TRBV28 and TRBJ2-3, with TRBD2 matching over 7 bases. This CDR3 is built from 14 residues. V was clipped by 6 bases and J by 5 bases; unmatched bases: 8. The germline V gene has CDR1 MDHEN and CDR2 SYDVKM. The CDR3 loop is CASSNQRGGDTQYF. CDR3 sequence (DNA): TGTGCCAGCAGCAACCAGCGGGGTGGAGATACGCAGTATTTT.

This chain connects TRBV6-5 to TRBJ1-2; possible D gene TRBD1, 5 bases. Germline-derived CDR1 and CDR2 are MNHEY and SVGAGI. V lost 4 bases to trimming and J lost 6 bases, with 15 bases between them. The CDR3 is 14 amino acids. The CDR3 DNA reads as TGTGCCAGCAGTTCAGGGACGTTCGCAGATGGCTACACCTTC. Its translation: CASSSGTFADGYTF.

The sample holds a few counts of this clone. The chain employs TRBV5-4 and TRBJ1-2, with D hard to call. The V end lost 1 base, the J end lost 4 bases, and 8 bases lay between the germline ends. The CDR3 loop spans 13 amino acids. From germline, CDR1 is SGHNT and CDR2 YYREEE (reference sequence). CDR3 loop: CASSLPGTYGYTF. CDR3 DNA sequence: TGTGCCAGCAGCTTGCCAGGAACCTATGGCTACACCTTC.

The chain employs TRBV11-2 and TRBJ2-3; TRBD2 matches 11 bases. Losses at the gene ends were 1 base for V and 1 base for J; bases not matched to a gene: 7. The CDR3 has 18 residues. Germline V gene lookup returns CDR1 SGHAT and CDR2 FQNNGV. The CDR3 region has the DNA TGTGCCAGCAGCTTAGGTAGCGGGGGGGCTTCTCGCACAGATACGCAGTATTTT. This sequence encodes CASSLGSGGASRTDTQYF.

The gene calls are TRBV30 and TRBJ2-2; D possibly corresponds to TRBD1 (7 bases). Germline V gene sequence: CDR1 GTSNPN, CDR2 SVGIG (reference sequence). The CDR3 spans 15 residues. V lost 3 bases and J lost 1, with 12 bases in between. The CDR3 bases are TGTGCCTGGAGCCAGGGGGGACTGAACACCGGGGAGCTGTTTTTT. As protein: CAWSQGGLNTGELFF.

The V call is TRBV6-1, the J call TRBJ2-5; TRBD2 is a possible D gene (5 bases). V was cut by 6 bases and J by 5 bases, with 13 bases left in between. CDR1 is MNHNS and CDR2 is SASEGT in the germline V gene. This CDR3 has 13 residues. CDR3 bases: TGTGCCAGCAGCCTCACTAGGACGGAGACCCAGTACTTC. Its translation: CASSLTRTETQYF.

CDR3 coding DNA: TGTGCCAGCAGCCCCCGGGCTTCCACCGAGCAGTACTTC. Protein product: CASSPRASTEQYF. This chain joins TRBV5-6 and TRBJ2-7, with unresolved D. Germline lookup yields CDR1 SGHDT and CDR2 YYEEEE. This CDR3 has 13 residues. The germline V and J ends were trimmed by 4 bases and 6 bases, with 14 bases remaining between them.

The V gene is TRBV6-6, the J gene TRBJ2-7, with D perhaps assigned TRBD1 or TRBD2 (5 bases each). The V and J ends lost 3 bases and 2 bases respectively, with 11 bases between them. CDR1 is MNHNY, CDR2 SVGAGI, per germline (reference sequence). This CDR3 is built from 14 residues. The CDR3 sequence: CASSYRDGTYEQYF. CDR3 sequence (DNA): TGTGCCAGCAGTTATAGGGACGGTACCTACGAGCAGTACTTC.

This clone was observed once. The CDR3: CASSPGTGADNEQFF. CDR3 sequence (DNA): TGTGCCAGCAGCCCCGGGACAGGGGCGGACAATGAGCAGTTCTTC. The J gene is TRBJ2-1, the V gene TRBV7-6; 10 positions agree with TRBD1. This CDR3 is 15 amino acids long. The junction had 6 bases not matched to a gene; V was cut back by 5 bases and J by 5 bases. The germline V gene has CDR1 SGHVS and CDR2 FNYEAQ.